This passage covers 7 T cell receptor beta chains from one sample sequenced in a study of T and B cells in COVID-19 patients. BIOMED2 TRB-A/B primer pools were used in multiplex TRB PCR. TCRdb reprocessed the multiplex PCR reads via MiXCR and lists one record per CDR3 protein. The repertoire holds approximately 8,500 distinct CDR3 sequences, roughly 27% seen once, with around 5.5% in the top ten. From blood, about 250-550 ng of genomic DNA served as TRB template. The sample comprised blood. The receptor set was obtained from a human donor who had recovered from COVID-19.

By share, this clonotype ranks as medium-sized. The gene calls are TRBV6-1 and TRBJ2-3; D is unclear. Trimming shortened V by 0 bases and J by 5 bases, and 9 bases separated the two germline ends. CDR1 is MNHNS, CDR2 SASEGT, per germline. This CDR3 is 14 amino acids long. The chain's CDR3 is CASSEATVGDTQYF. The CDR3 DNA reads TGTGCCAGCAGTGAAGCTACTGTGGGAGATACGCAGTATTTT.

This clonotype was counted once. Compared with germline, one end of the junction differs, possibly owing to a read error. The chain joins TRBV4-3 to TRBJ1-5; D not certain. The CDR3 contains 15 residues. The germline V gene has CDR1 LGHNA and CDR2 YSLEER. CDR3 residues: CASSQEGSGNQPQHF. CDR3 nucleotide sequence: TGTGCCAGCAGCCAAGAGGGCAGCGGCAATCAGCCCCAGCATTTT.

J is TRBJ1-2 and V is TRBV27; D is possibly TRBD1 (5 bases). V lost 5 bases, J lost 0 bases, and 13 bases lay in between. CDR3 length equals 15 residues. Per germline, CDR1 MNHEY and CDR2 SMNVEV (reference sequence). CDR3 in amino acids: CASSPLRQTNYGYTF. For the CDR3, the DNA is TGTGCCAGCAGTCCTCTCCGACAGACTAACTATGGCTACACCTTC.

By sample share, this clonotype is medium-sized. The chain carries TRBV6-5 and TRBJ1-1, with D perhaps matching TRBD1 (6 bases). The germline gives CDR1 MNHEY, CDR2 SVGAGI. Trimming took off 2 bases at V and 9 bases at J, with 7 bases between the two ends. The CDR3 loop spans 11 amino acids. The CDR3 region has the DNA TGTGCCAGCAGTTACGGGACAAAAGCTTTCTTT. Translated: CASSYGTKAFF.

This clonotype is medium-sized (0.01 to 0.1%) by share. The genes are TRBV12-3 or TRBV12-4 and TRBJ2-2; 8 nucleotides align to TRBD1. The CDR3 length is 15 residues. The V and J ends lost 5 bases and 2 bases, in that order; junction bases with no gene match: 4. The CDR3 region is CASSRTGSNTGELFF. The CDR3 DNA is TGTGCCAGCAGTCGGACAGGGAGTAACACCGGGGAGCTGTTTTTT.

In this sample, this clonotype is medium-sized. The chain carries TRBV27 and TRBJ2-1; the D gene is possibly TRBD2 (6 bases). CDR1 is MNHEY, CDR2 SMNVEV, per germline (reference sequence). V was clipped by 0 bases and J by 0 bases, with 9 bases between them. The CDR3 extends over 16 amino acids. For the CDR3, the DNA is TGTGCCAGCAGTTTATCGGCGGGGAGCTCCTACAATGAGCAGTTCTTC. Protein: CASSLSAGSSYNEQFF.

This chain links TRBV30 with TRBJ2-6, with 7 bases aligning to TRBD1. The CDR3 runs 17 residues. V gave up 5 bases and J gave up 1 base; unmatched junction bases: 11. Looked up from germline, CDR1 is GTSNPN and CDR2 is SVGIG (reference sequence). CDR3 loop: CAWVPGQYLSGANVLTF. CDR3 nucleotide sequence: TGTGCCTGGGTTCCGGGACAGTATTTATCTGGGGCCAACGTCCTGACTTTC.